Below, 29 T cell receptor beta chains from the same sample are listed, as sequenced in a study of T cells after yellow fever vaccination. TCRdb analysed the 5' RACE reads with MiXCR anew, one entry per CDR3 protein. The sample shows 350,000 to 450,000 distinct CDR3 sequences, 15% to 20% of them seen only once. The source material was PBMCs, sampled before the yellow fever booster vaccination. All receptors come from a man between 18 and 35 years old who received the YFV17D yellow fever vaccine.

This clonotype was picked up a small number of times. The CDR3 here is CASSSGGHNEQFF. CDR3 coding DNA: TGTGCCAGCAGTAGCGGGGGCCACAATGAGCAGTTCTTC. This chain links TRBV6-5 with TRBJ2-1, with 8 bases fitting TRBD2. The CDR3 has 13 amino acids. Losses at the gene ends were 5 bases for V and 5 bases for J; bases not matched to a gene: 2. CDR1 is MNHEY, CDR2 SVGAGI, per germline.

The chain uses TRBV6-5 and TRBJ2-3; D is unresolved. V dropped 6 bases and J dropped 2 bases, with 6 bases sitting between them. The germline gives CDR1 MNHEY, CDR2 SVGAGI. The CDR3 covers 12 residues. CDR3 residues: CASRRATDTQYF. The CDR3 nucleotides read TGTGCCAGCAGGCGCGCCACAGATACGCAGTATTTT.

The chain has TRBV7-8 and TRBJ2-1; 11 positions match TRBD1. The V segment lost 3 bases and the J segment 7 bases; nucleotides outside the gene matches: 14. The CDR3 is 18 amino acids. Germline V gene lookup returns CDR1 SGHVS and CDR2 FQNEAQ. CDR3 in amino acids: CASSFPSSSDRGRNEQFF. DNA for the CDR3: TGTGCCAGCAGCTTCCCCTCCTCCTCGGACAGGGGGCGAAATGAGCAGTTCTTC.

This clonotype was detected a few times. The chain employs TRBV28 and TRBJ2-1; 13 bases match TRBD2. Losses at the gene ends were 5 bases for V and 8 bases for J; bases not matched to a gene: 18. Germline loops: CDR1 MDHEN, CDR2 SYDVKM. The CDR3 is 19 residues long. CDR3 DNA sequence: TGTGCCAGCAGTACGACTAGCGGGGGGCCCTGGGTGGAGGTCCATGAGCAGTTCTTC. It translates to CASSTTSGGPWVEVHEQFF.

J is TRBJ1-4 and V is TRBV7-9; TRBD1 matches at 10 bases. Germline CDR1 and CDR2: SEHNR and FQNEAQ (reference sequence). The V gene end was trimmed by 4 bases and the J gene end by 12 bases; junction bases not matched to a gene: 14. The CDR3 extends over 16 amino acids. The CDR3 region is CASSWRDRDRGSQLFF. The CDR3 DNA reads TGTGCCAGCAGCTGGAGAGACCGGGACAGGGGTTCCCAACTGTTTTTT.

This clonotype was seen at least ten times. This chain joins TRBV6-5 and TRBJ2-5, with unresolved D. V was trimmed by 8 bases and J by 3 bases, leaving 19 bases between them. In germline, CDR1 is MNHEY, CDR2 SVGAGI. CDR3 length: 15 amino acids. This CDR3 is CASLYRIRVEETQYF. CDR3 bases: TGTGCCAGCCTTTATCGTATTAGGGTTGAAGAGACCCAGTACTTC.

The chain is built from TRBV7-9 and TRBJ2-7, with TRBD1 identical over 12 bases. The germline V gene has CDR1 SEHNR and CDR2 FQNEAQ (reference sequence). The CDR3 sequence is 16 residues long. V was pared by 5 bases and J by 5 bases, with 10 bases of the junction left unmatched. The CDR3: CASSPASGTGGDEQYF. DNA of the CDR3: TGTGCCAGCAGCCCGGCCTCCGGGACAGGGGGCGACGAGCAGTACTTC. The whole variable domain, remainder taken from reference TRBV7-9 and TRBJ2-7, is DTGVSQNPRHKITKRGQNVTFRCDPISEHNRLYWYRQTLGQGPEFLTYFQNEAQLEKSRLLSDRFSAERPKGSFSTLEIQRTEQGDSAMYLCASSPASGTGGDEQYFGPGTRLTVT.

This clonotype appeared a few times. The chain is built from TRBV12-3 or TRBV12-4 and TRBJ2-7; D might be TRBD1 (6 bases). This CDR3 spans 13 amino acids. Trimming removed 6 bases from V and 3 bases from J, with 12 bases in between. The CDR3 DNA reads TGTGCCAGCAGACCACAGGGAAGCTACGAGCAGTACTTC. Protein sequence: CASRPQGSYEQYF.

The chain employs TRBV20-1 and TRBJ2-4; D remains unclear. Germline V gives CDR1 DFQATT, CDR2 SNEGSKA (reference sequence). CDR3 size: 16 residues. V was cut by 4 bases and J by 0 bases, with 16 bases left in between. As DNA, the CDR3 is TGCAGTGCTACAGGCCCCAAGACCCTAGCCAAAAACATTCAGTACTTC. Amino acids: CSATGPKTLAKNIQYF.

This clonotype appeared a few times. V usage is TRBV7-9 and J usage is TRBJ2-3, with TRBD2 matching 8 bases. The junction had 12 bases not matched to a gene; V was cut back by 5 bases and J by 2 bases. CDR1 is SEHNR and CDR2 is FQNEAQ in the germline V gene (reference sequence). The CDR3 is made up of 17 amino acids. DNA of the CDR3: TGTGCCAGCAGCATAGAACGGCCTAGCGGGTACACAGATACGCAGTATTTT. This codes for CASSIERPSGYTDTQYF. The full variable domain, completed using reference TRBV7-9 and TRBJ2-3, is DTGVSQNPRHKITKRGQNVTFRCDPISEHNRLYWYRQTLGQGPEFLTYFQNEAQLEKSRLLSDRFSAERPKGSFSTLEIQRTEQGDSAMYLCASSIERPSGYTDTQYFGPGTRLTVL.

This clonotype was detected only a few times. The chain couples TRBV29-1 to TRBJ2-3; D could derive from TRBD1 or TRBD2 (5 bases each). Trimming removed 6 bases at V and 0 bases at J, with 16 bases between. CDR1 and CDR2 from the germline V gene are SQVTM and ANQGSEA. CDR3 length: 15 amino acids. CDR3 in amino acids: CSVHLGTASTDTQYF. The CDR3 region has the DNA TGCAGCGTCCACCTAGGGACCGCTAGCACAGATACGCAGTATTTT.

The chain joins TRBV7-2 to TRBJ2-3; D perhaps matches TRBD2 (5 bases). Germline values: CDR1 SGHTA, CDR2 FQGNSA. V was pared by 4 bases and J by 8 bases, with 10 bases between. This CDR3 is 12 amino acids long. Here the CDR3 reads CASSSDYSTQYF. DNA of the CDR3: TGTGCCAGCAGCTCCGACTATAGTACGCAGTATTTT.

There are a few counts of this clonotype. The CDR3: CASSSTGDRGSYNEQFF. In DNA form, the CDR3 reads TGCGCCAGCAGCTCTACGGGGGACAGGGGCTCCTACAATGAGCAGTTCTTC. The genes are TRBV5-1 and TRBJ2-1; 10 bases are shared with TRBD1. Trimming at V came to 3 bases and at J to 0 bases, leaving 6 bases not matched to a gene. The germline V gene has CDR1 SGHRS and CDR2 YFSETQ. The CDR3 contains 17 residues.

The chain has TRBV4-1 and TRBJ1-3; 10 nucleotides agree with TRBD1. With V trimmed by 6 bases and J by 2 bases, 10 bases remained unmatched. Germline CDR1 is MGHRA and CDR2 is YSYEKL. CDR3 length equals 17 residues. CDR3 amino acids: CASRPIGQGGPGNTIYF. CDR3 nucleotide sequence: TGCGCCAGCAGACCCATCGGACAGGGGGGACCTGGAAACACCATATATTTT.

V usage is TRBV11-2 and J usage is TRBJ1-2, with TRBD1 as a possible D gene (5 bases). Trimming pared 5 bases from V and 3 bases from J, leaving 13 bases between. Germline CDR1 SGHAT, CDR2 FQNNGV. This CDR3 comprises 14 residues. CDR3 DNA: TGTGCCAGCAGCCAGGACACCGGCTACTATGGCTACACCTTC. Translating gives CASSQDTGYYGYTF.

The chain has TRBV15 and TRBJ2-6; TRBD1 aligns across 8 bases. Germline V lookup: CDR1 LNHNV, CDR2 YYDKDF (reference sequence). Trimming removed 6 bases from V and 0 bases from J; junction bases left unmatched: 4. CDR3 length equals 16 residues. CDR3 nucleotide sequence: TGTGCCACCAGTCGGGACAGGCCCTCTGGGGCCAACGTCCTGACTTTC. Translation gives CATSRDRPSGANVLTF. Complete variable domain (other parts from reference TRBV15 and TRBJ2-6): DAMVIQNPRYQVTQFGKPVTLSCSQTLNHNVMYWYQQKSSQAPKLLFHYYDKDFNNEADTPDNFQSRRPNTSFCFLDIRSPGLGDTAMYLCATSRDRPSGANVLTFGAGSRLTVL.

This clonotype was counted only a few times. This chain uses TRBV29-1 with TRBJ1-4, with 7 nucleotides matching TRBD1. V dropped 6 bases and J dropped 4; count of bases not matched to a gene: 11. The germline CDR1 and CDR2 sequences are SQVTM and ANQGSEA. The CDR3 runs to 15 residues. CDR3 residues: CSVTGPLGHNEKLFF. The CDR3, as DNA: TGCAGCGTGACAGGGCCGCTAGGACATAATGAAAAACTGTTTTTT.

The genes are TRBV5-1 and TRBJ1-3; possible D gene TRBD1, 6 bases. The CDR3 sequence is 16 residues long. V was shortened by 4 bases and J by 0 bases, with 14 bases between the two germline ends. Germline CDR1 SGHRS, CDR2 YFSETQ. The CDR3 region is CASSGMTGYSGNTIYF. Written as DNA, the CDR3 is TGCGCCAGCAGCGGGATGACAGGCTACTCTGGAAACACCATATATTTT.

This clonotype showed up many times. The genes are TRBV5-6 and TRBJ2-5; D call uncertain. Trimming removed 0 bases at V and 5 bases at J, with 11 bases between. The CDR3 consists of 14 residues. Germline lookup yields CDR1 SGHDT and CDR2 YYEEEE. The CDR3 DNA follows: TGTGCCAGCAGCTTGGATGTTGGGTGGGAGACCCAGTACTTC. It specifies CASSLDVGWETQYF.

CDR3 in amino acids: CASSIEQGGTEAFF. In DNA, the CDR3 is TGCGCCAGCAGCATAGAACAGGGGGGGACTGAAGCTTTCTTT. The chain is built from TRBV5-1 and TRBJ1-1; 8 bases align to TRBD1. V lost 4 bases, J lost 5 bases, and 7 bases stayed unmatched. Per the germline V gene, CDR1 is SGHRS and CDR2 is YFSETQ. The CDR3 has 14 residues.

The CDR3 region has the DNA TGCGCCAGCAGCTTCACAGGACCCTCTGATACGCAGTATTTT. Protein: CASSFTGPSDTQYF. V usage is TRBV5-1 and J usage is TRBJ2-3; a weak D match, TRBD1 (5 bases). V lost 2 bases, J lost 6 bases, and 13 bases lay in between. Germline V gene sequence: CDR1 SGHRS, CDR2 YFSETQ. This CDR3 is 14 amino acids long.

This clonotype has a handful of counts. CDR3 sequence (DNA): TGTGCCATCAGTGAGTCCAGGTCCGCCGGGGAGCTGTTTTTT. Translating gives CAISESRSAGELFF. The chain employs TRBV10-3 and TRBJ2-2; D unclear. This CDR3 comprises 14 residues. Per the germline V gene, CDR1 is ENHRY and CDR2 is SYGVKD. V lost 0 bases and J 6 bases, leaving 8 bases between the germline ends.

This clonotype was picked up a small number of times. The J gene is TRBJ1-6, the V gene TRBV9; 7 bases are a match to TRBD1. Per the germline V gene, CDR1 is SGDLS and CDR2 is YYNGEE. J gave up 9 bases and V 3 bases, and 6 bases lay outside the gene matches. The CDR3 length is 14 residues. CDR3 sequence reads: CASSAGTVGSPLHF. CDR3 bases: TGTGCCAGCAGCGCCGGGACAGTGGGTTCACCCCTCCACTTT.

This clonotype has a handful of counts. V gene TRBV4-2 combines with J gene TRBJ1-2; D call uncertain. Germline V gives CDR1 LGHNA, CDR2 YNFKEQ. CDR3 length: 14 amino acids. Trimming shortened V by 1 base and J by 8 bases, and 14 bases separated the two germline ends. The CDR3 sequence: CASSQGGRTGGYTF. Here the CDR3 DNA reads TGTGCCAGCAGCCAAGGTGGCCGGACGGGGGGCTACACCTTC.

The V gene is TRBV4-2, the J gene TRBJ2-1, with 12 bases fitting TRBD2. This CDR3 contains 16 residues. Germline loops: CDR1 LGHNA, CDR2 YNFKEQ. V lost 6 bases and J lost 10; bases outside the gene matches: 13. The CDR3 nucleotides are TGTGCCAGCAGACTTGGACTAGCGGGACTCTCGGGAGAGCAGTTCTTC. Residues: CASRLGLAGLSGEQFF.

This clonotype was observed a handful of times. The V gene is TRBV6-5, the J gene TRBJ1-1; weak D call: TRBD1 (6 bases). The germline V and J ends were trimmed by 6 bases and 11 bases, with 13 bases remaining between them. There are 11 residues in the CDR3. CDR1 MNHEY and CDR2 SVGAGI come from the germline V gene. The chain's CDR3 is CASSRGGMAFF. The CDR3 DNA sequence: TGTGCCAGCAGCCGAGGGGGAATGGCTTTCTTT.

This clonotype has a handful of counts. J is TRBJ1-5 and V is TRBV7-9; the D is unclear. Trimming took off 5 bases at V and 7 bases at J, with 12 bases between the two ends. This CDR3 is built from 13 residues. The V gene's germline CDR1 is SEHNR and CDR2 FQNEAQ (reference sequence). The CDR3 DNA reads as TGTGCCAGCAGCGACCTAGGAGACCAGCCCCAGCATTTT. Protein: CASSDLGDQPQHF. Looking up the rest from reference TRBV7-9 and TRBJ1-5 gives the full variable domain: DTGVSQNPRHKITKRGQNVTFRCDPISEHNRLYWYRQTLGQGPEFLTYFQNEAQLEKSRLLSDRFSAERPKGSFSTLEIQRTEQGDSAMYLCASSDLGDQPQHFGDGTRLSIL.

The table lists this clonotype with many counts. The chain couples TRBV7-3 to TRBJ2-5; 11 bases fit TRBD1. In germline, CDR1 is SGHTA, CDR2 FQGTGA. The trim removed 5 bases at V and 7 bases at J, leaving 3 bases unmatched. The CDR3 has 13 residues. Here the CDR3 reads CASSPDRGRTQYF. The CDR3 DNA sequence: TGTGCCAGCAGCCCGGACAGGGGGCGGACCCAGTACTTC.

V usage is TRBV3-1 and J usage is TRBJ1-5; tentative D call: TRBD1 (6 bases). This CDR3 comprises 15 residues. Looked up from germline, CDR1 is LGHDT and CDR2 is YNNKEL (reference sequence). The germline V and J ends were trimmed by 1 base and 6 bases, with 13 bases remaining between them. Written as DNA, the CDR3 is TGTGCCAGCAGCCAAGGCCCAGGGGCCGTTCAGCCCCAGCATTTT. Protein product: CASSQGPGAVQPQHF. Drawing the rest from reference TRBV3-1 and TRBJ1-5, the complete variable domain is DTAVSQTPKYLVTQMGNDKSIKCEQNLGHDTMYWYKQDSKKFLKIMFSYNNKELIINETVPNRFSPKSPDKAHLNLHINSLELGDSAVYFCASSQGPGAVQPQHFGDGTRLSIL.